This T cell receptor beta chain appears in the sequencing data of a study of T cells in Graves' hyperthyroidism and ophthalmopathy (dated by TCRdb to the late 2010s). Regarding the complete study: Peripheral blood samples were taken at initial diagnosis, before any treatment was given. TCR V-J signatures able to tell the groups apart were searched for in a discovery cohort of 100 patients, of whom 40 to 45 had Graves' ophthalmopathy and 55 to 65 had stable Graves' hyperthyroidism. Whether ophthalmopathy could be predicted prospectively was tested in an independent validation cohort made up of 18 to 20 hyperthyroidism patients plus 17 patients who later progressed to ophthalmopathy. The roughly 100 discovery patients were divided at random into training and test sets in a 7:3 ratio. Thyroid tissue and blood T-cell repertoires from about six Graves' hyperthyroidism patients were also compared in the study. Once sampling was done, hyperthyroidism patients were given methimazole at a starting dose of 30 mg daily, whereas ophthalmopathy patients were given high-dose intravenous methylprednisolone. The paper describes TCR Vbeta CDR3 sequencing of 140 or so peripheral blood samples, made up of roughly 45 ophthalmopathy patients, around 78 hyperthyroidism patients and 17 progressor patients. What the study reported, not specific to this receptor: Ophthalmopathy was separated from stable hyperthyroidism by a 13 V-J signature model, with 85% to 90% sensitivity and about 81% specificity obtained in cross-validation and 80%/75% obtained in testing. In validation, the model predicted progression to ophthalmopathy with 55% to 71% sensitivity and about 72% specificity, a median of about 6.7 months before onset. Most expanded thyroid clonotypes (frequency above 0.001) were also found in blood, which suggests that blood repertoires may mirror thyroid immune responses. No statistical method was used to fix the sample size in advance, and group allocation was not hidden from the investigators.

Turning to this clonotype: Its target antigen remains unknown. Base qualities are not at hand, and no much larger clone is one base apart.

CDR1 and CDR2, per the germline V gene (reference sequence), are SEHNR and FQNEAQ. Including cysteine and phenylalanine, the CDR3 has 17 amino acids. Solely the CDR3 DNA is kept, with 51 bases framed from the first base. Trimming removed 5 bases from V and 4 bases from J, leaving 21 bases between the germline ends. TCR beta CDR3 regions were amplified from RNA transcripts. The TCR CDR3 was subjected to a first round of RT-PCR using the HTBI primer set and the Qiagen OneStep RT-PCR kit. A second multiplex PCR round built the libraries, followed by size selection and purification. Libraries were sequenced paired-end with 100 bp reads on an Illumina HiSeq2000. The paper's data handling went like this. SOAPnuke was used to process the raw data, with reads discarded if the reads contained adapters or uncalled bases, had a mean Phred below 15, or lacked an exact constant-primer or identifier match. COPE v1.2.5 was used to merge the high-quality paired reads, and each unique nucleotide sequence was defined as a clonotype. Clonotypes were aligned to IMGT TRBV, TRBD and TRBJ reference segments using MiTCR v1.1. The analysis was restricted to V-J combinations with a frequency above 0.0001, which together covered just over 99% of the repertoires. The TCS score was defined as the ratio of F50 (clonal expansion) to E x V (chaos), calculated using BLOSUM62-based TCRdist between CDR3 peptides within each V-J. Welch's t-statistics and random forest reduced around 550 V-J features to fewer than 15, which were used in a naive Bayes classifier (R e1071). The public sequencing data were trimmed at Q25 with fastp and processed into clonotypes with MiXCR by TCRdb, which kept only in-frame beta chains. Every distinct CDR3 protein forms one entry, paired with its most common genes and DNA. The V and J calls here are based on TCRdb, not the publication. This sample comprises about 360,000 distinct CDR3 sequences, around 25% of them detected only once. The ten largest account for 73% of the sample.

A patient counted as having stable Graves' hyperthyroidism if no progression to ophthalmopathy occurred over 18 months of follow-up. Hyperthyroidism patients were newly diagnosed, had a disease duration of under 2 months, and were aged 18 to 65 years. The study excluded patients with uncontrolled infections, other autoimmune diseases, pregnancy or lactation. Diagnoses were based on clinical symptoms, serum thyroxine and TRAb, thyroid ultrasound and orbital computed tomography. PBMCs were isolated from approximately 10 ml of fresh peripheral blood by Ficoll-Paque density gradient centrifugation. Total RNA was extracted using Trizol reagent, and RNA quality was assessed on an Agilent 2100 Bioanalyzer.

This receptor was taken from a man in his forties or fifties with Graves' hyperthyroidism. The sequence joins TRBV7-9 to TRBJ2-1; the D gene is unclear. Specimen: blood. CDR3 sequence: CASSPIVRPGPYNEQFF. The nucleotides are TGTGCCAGCAGCCCAATAGTCAGGCCCGGTCCATACAATGAGCAGTTCTTC.